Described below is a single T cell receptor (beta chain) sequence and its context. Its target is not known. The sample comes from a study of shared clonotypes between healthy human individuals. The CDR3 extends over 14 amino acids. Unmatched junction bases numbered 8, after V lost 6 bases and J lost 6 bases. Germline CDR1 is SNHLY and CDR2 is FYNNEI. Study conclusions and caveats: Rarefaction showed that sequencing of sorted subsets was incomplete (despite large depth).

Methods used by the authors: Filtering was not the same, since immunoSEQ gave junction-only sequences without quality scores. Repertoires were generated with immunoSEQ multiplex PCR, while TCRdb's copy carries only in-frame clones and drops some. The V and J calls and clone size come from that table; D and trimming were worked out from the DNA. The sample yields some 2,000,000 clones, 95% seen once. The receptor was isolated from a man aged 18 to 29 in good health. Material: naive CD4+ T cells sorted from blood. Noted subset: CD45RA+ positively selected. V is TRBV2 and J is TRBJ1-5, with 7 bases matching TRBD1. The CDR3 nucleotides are TGTGCCAGCAGCCCTGACAGGGCGGGTCAGCCCCAGCATTTT. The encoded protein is CASSPDRAGQPQHF.